This TCR beta chain was observed in a study of neurological immune-mediated disorders. cDNA synthesis was performed by 5'RACE with 10-nucleotide random UMIs. Sequencing of 15-18 subjects in each run yielded over 200 million TCR-beta sequences. Each CDR3 protein gets one entry after TCRdb re-called the 5' RACE reads with MiXCR. This sample has under 85,000 distinct CDR3 sequences, with approximately 5.3% found just once. Germline CDR1 and CDR2: KGHSH and LQKENI. CDR3 size: 13 residues. Trimming removed 5 bases from V and 9 bases from J, with 14 bases in between. Material for sequencing was PBMCs. The clonotype comes from a human donor with multiple sclerosis. The donor label of this sample is uncertain. The rearrangement links TRBV18 to TRBJ2-4; D unclear. DNA for the CDR3: TGTGCCAGCTCATGGACGGCGCAAACCATTCAGTACTTC. This encodes CASSWTAQTIQYF.